Detailed here is one T cell receptor beta chain. These data originate in a study of blood T cell repertoires in COVID-19. Original methodology: From reference gene primer amplification, estimates of nucleated cell counts were derived. Assay used: immunoSEQ multiplex PCR; TCRdb lists only in-frame clones, some missing. V and J calls and clone size are given by that table; D and trimming were obtained from the DNA. The sample has 200,000 to 250,000 clones, 88% seen once. The V and J ends lost 2 bases and 7 bases, in that order; junction bases with no gene match: 18. This CDR3 contains 20 residues. CDR1 MNHEY and CDR2 SMNVEV come from the germline V gene (reference sequence).

The sample taken for sequencing was peripheral blood. This sequence joins TRBV27 and TRBJ1-6, with 9 bases fitting TRBD1. This clonotype was obtained from a woman between 55 and 75 years old with acute or convalescent COVID-19. CDR3 in DNA: TGTGCCAGCAGTTTAACCGTGTTCCCCGCCGGGACAGGGAAAAATTCACCCCTCCACTTT. Translation gives CASSLTVFPAGTGKNSPLHF.